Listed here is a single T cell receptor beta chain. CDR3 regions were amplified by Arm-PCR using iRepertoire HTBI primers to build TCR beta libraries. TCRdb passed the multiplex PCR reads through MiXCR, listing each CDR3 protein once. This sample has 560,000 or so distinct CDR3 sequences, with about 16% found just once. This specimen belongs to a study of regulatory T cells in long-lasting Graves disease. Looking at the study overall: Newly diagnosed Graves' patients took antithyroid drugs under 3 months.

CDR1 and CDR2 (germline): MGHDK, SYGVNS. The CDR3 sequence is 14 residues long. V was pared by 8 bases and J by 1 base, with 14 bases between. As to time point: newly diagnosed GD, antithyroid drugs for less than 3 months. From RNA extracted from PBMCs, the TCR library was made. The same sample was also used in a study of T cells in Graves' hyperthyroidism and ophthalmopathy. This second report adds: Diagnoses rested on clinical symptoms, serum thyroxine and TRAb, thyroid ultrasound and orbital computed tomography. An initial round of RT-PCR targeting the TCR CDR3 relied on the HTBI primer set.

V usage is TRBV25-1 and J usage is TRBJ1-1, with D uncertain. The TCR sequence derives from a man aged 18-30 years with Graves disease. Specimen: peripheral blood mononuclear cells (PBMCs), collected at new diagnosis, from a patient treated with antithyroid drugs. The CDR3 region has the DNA TGTGCCAGCCAAGGTGGGTTTACGAACACTGAAGCTTTCTTT. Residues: CASQGGFTNTEAFF.